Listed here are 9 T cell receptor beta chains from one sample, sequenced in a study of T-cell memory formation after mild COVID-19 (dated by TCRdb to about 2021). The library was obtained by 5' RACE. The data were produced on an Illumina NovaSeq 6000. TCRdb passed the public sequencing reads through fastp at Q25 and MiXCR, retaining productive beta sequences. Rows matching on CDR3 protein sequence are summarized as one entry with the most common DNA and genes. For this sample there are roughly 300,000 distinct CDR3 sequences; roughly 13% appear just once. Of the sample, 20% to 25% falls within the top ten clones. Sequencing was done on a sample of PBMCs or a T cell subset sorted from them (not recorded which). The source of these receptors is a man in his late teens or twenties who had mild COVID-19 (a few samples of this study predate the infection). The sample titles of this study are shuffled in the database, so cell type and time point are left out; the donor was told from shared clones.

Here the CDR3 DNA reads TGTGCCAGCAGTCCGGACAGGCCCTTCCAAGAGACCCAGTACTTC. It is translated as CASSPDRPFQETQYF. The chain combines TRBV28 with TRBJ2-5, with 7 positions matching TRBD1. V was clipped by 5 bases and J by 1 base; unmatched bases: 7. This CDR3 spans 15 amino acids. Germline V gene sequence: CDR1 MDHEN, CDR2 SYDVKM.

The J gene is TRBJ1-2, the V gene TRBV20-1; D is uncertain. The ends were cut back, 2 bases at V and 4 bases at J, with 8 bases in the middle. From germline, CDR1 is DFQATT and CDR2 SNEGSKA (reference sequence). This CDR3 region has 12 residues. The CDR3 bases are TGCAGTGCTAGAATTCCAGGCTATGGCTACACCTTC. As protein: CSARIPGYGYTF.

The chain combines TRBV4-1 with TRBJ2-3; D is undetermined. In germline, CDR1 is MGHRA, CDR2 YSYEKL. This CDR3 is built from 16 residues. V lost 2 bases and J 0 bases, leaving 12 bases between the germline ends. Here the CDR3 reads CASSQKTFSSTDTQYF. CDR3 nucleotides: TGCGCCAGCAGCCAAAAGACATTTTCTAGCACAGATACGCAGTATTTT.

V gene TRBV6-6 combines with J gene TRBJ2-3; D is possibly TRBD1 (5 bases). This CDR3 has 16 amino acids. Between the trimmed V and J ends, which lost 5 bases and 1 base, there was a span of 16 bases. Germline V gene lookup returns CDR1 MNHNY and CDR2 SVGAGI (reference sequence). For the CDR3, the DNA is TGTGCCAGCAGTCCCCGTGGGGCAAGGGGCACAGATACGCAGTATTTT. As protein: CASSPRGARGTDTQYF.

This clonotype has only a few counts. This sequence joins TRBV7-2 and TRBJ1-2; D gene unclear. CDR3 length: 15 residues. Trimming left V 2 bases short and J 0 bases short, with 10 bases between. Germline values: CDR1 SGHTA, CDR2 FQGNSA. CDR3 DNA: TGTGCCAGCAGCTTACGGCAACCAACTAACTATGGCTACACCTTC. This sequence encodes CASSLRQPTNYGYTF.

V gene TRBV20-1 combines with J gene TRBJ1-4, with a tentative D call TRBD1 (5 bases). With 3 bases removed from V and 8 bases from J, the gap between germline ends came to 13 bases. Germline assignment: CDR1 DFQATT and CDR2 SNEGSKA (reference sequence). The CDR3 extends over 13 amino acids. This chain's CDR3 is CSARGPQEEKLFF. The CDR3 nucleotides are TGCAGTGCTAGGGGACCCCAGGAGGAAAAACTGTTTTTT.

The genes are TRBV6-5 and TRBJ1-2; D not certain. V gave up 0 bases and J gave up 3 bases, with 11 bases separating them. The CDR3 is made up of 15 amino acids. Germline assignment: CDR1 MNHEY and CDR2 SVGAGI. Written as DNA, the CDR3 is TGTGCCAGCAGTTACTCCGGCGGGAGTTACTATGGCTACACCTTC. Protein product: CASSYSGGSYYGYTF.

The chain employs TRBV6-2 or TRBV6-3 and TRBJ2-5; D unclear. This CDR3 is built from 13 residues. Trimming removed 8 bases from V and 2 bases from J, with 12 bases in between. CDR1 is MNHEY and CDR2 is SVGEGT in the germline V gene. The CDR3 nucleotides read TGTGCCAGCGGAGACGTGGGACAAGAGACCCAGTACTTC. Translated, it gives CASGDVGQETQYF.

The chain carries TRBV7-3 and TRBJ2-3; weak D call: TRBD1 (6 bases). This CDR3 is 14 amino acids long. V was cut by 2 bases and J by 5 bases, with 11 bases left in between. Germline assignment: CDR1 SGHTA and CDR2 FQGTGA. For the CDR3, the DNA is TGTGCCAGCAGCTTAGAGGCAGGGGAAGATACGCAGTATTTT. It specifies CASSLEAGEDTQYF.